This T cell receptor beta chain was sequenced in a study of resident and recirculating memory T cells in vitiligo. At the level of the study: Epidermis came from shave biopsies of lesional and nonlesional sites, plus PBMCs. Study-wide results and limits: Non-conserved TCRs across sites and patients suggested distinct clones per lesion.

The repertoire was sequenced with immunoSEQ multiplex PCR; TCRdb's copy has only in-frame clones and lacks some. The table has 65,000 to 80,000 clones, about 90% seen once. As concerns this clone: The antigen is undetermined.

No vitiligo treatment was given during the prior three months. The CDR3 extends over 15 amino acids. Germline V gene data show CDR1 as MDHEN and CDR2 as SYDVKM. The J segment lost 2 bases and the V segment lost 7 bases, leaving 10 bases of the junction unmatched. The TCR was taken from a male donor with vitiligo. This chain uses TRBV28 with TRBJ1-2; TRBD1 aligns across 7 bases. The sample taken for sequencing was blood. The CDR3, as DNA: TGTGCCAGCATCGAAGGGGGCAGGTTGAACTATGGCTACACCTTC. Residues: CASIEGGRLNYGYTF.